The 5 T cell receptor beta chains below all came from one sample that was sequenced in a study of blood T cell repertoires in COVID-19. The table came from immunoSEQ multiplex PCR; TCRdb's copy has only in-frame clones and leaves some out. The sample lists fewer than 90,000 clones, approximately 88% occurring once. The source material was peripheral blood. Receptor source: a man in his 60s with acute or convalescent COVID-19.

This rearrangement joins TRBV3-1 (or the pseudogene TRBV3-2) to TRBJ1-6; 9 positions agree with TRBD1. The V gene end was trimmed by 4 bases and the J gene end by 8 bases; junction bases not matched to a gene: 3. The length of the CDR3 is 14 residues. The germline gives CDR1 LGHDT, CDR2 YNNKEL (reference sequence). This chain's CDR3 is CASSPTGGDSPLHF. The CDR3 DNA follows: TGTGCCAGCAGCCCGACAGGGGGGGATTCACCCCTCCACTTT.

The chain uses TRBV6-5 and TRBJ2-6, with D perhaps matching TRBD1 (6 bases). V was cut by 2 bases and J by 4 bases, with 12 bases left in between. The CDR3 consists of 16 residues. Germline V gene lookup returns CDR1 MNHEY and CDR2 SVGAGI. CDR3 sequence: CASSYPPGTGANVLTF. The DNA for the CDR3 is TGTGCCAGCAGTTACCCCCCCGGGACAGGGGCCAACGTCCTGACTTTC.

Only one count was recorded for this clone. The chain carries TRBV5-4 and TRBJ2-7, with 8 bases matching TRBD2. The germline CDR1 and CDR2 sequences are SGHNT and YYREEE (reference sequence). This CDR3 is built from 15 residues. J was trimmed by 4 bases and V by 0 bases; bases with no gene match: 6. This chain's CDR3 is CASSLGREGLYEQYF. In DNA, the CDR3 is TGTGCCAGCAGCTTGGGTCGGGAGGGCCTATACGAGCAGTACTTC.

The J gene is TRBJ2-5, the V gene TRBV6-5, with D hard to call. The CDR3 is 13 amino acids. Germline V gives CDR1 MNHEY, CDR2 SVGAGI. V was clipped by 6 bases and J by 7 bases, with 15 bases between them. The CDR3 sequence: CASRRLDIWTQYF. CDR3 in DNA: TGTGCCAGCAGGAGACTTGATATCTGGACCCAGTACTTC.

The CDR3 loop is CASSPWGGHREQYF. In nucleotides, the CDR3 is TGTGCCAGCAGCCCTTGGGGGGGGCATCGCGAGCAGTACTTC. The chain recombines TRBV5-6 with TRBJ2-7; perhaps TRBD2 as D (7 bases). The V end was cut by 4 bases, the J end by 6 bases, with 17 bases between. CDR1 is SGHDT and CDR2 is YYEEEE in the germline V gene. CDR3 length: 14 amino acids.